This T cell receptor (beta chain) was recorded in a study of shared clonotypes between healthy human individuals. Some clones are missing from TCRdb's copy, which holds only in-frame ones; the method was immunoSEQ multiplex PCR. The sample consists of 550,000 to 700,000 clones, 60% to 75% of them appearing once. This clone was seen once. V lost 4 bases, J lost 4 bases, and 14 bases lay in between. Germline CDR1 and CDR2: SGHDT and YYEEEE. This CDR3 is built from 14 residues. A split of CD4+ cells into CD45RA+ naive and CD45RA-negative memory subsets was performed. The source of this sequence is a young woman in good health. Sample: memory CD4+ T cells sorted from blood. The subset: CD45RA-negative fraction. The V and J genes are TRBV5-6 and TRBJ1-2, with D perhaps TRBD1 (5 bases). The CDR3 region has the DNA TGTGCCAGCAGCGCCCGGGACTCGTTCTATGGCTACACCTTC. Amino acid sequence: CASSARDSFYGYTF.